A single sample gave rise to the 10 T cell receptor beta chains below, sequenced in a study of T cell responses to AZD1222 COVID-19 vaccine. Sequenced by immunoSEQ multiplex PCR; TCRdb stores in-frame clones only, minus some. The sample has 75,000 to 90,000 clones, around 93% seen once; the top ten hold 28%. Sequenced material: peripheral blood, taken 28 days after the second AZD1222 dose. The receptors shown here come from an adult who received the AZD1222 COVID-19 vaccine.

The J gene is TRBJ2-1, the V gene TRBV2, with 11 bases matching TRBD2. The length of the CDR3 is 16 residues. Looked up from germline, CDR1 is SNHLY and CDR2 is FYNNEI. Trimming removed 7 bases from V and 4 bases from J; junction bases left unmatched: 9. The CDR3 spells CASKLAGVGVYNEQFF. CDR3 coding DNA: TGTGCCAGCAAACTAGCGGGAGTCGGGGTATACAATGAGCAGTTCTTC.

V is TRBV5-1 and J is TRBJ2-7; 10 bases are shared with TRBD2. The CDR3 is made up of 14 amino acids. V lost 4 bases and J lost 1; bases outside the gene matches: 2. Per the germline V gene, CDR1 is SGHRS and CDR2 is YFSETQ. In nucleotides, the CDR3 is TGCGCCAGCAGCCCGACTAGCGGGTCCTACGAGCAGTACTTC. The encoded protein is CASSPTSGSYEQYF.

The V and J genes are TRBV18 and TRBJ2-5; D is uncertain. The CDR3 runs 13 residues. Between the trimmed V and J ends, which lost 5 bases and 4 bases, there was a span of 11 bases. Germline V gene lookup returns CDR1 KGHSH and CDR2 LQKENI. The CDR3 region has the DNA TGTGCCAGCTCAAGGGAAGATGGAGAGACCCAGTACTTC. Its protein is CASSREDGETQYF.

The table lists this clone with a count of one. One end of the junction fails to match germline, which may point to a read error. This chain uses TRBV6-5 with TRBJ2-3, with 8 bases matching TRBD1. CDR1 and CDR2 from the germline V gene are MNHEY and SVGAGI. CDR3 length: 14 residues. As DNA, the CDR3 is TGTGCCAGCAGTGACTCAGGGGGCGCAGATACGCAGTATTTT. Its protein product is CASSDSGGADTQYF.

The V gene is TRBV6-1, the J gene TRBJ2-2; 10 nucleotides match TRBD2. V lost 2 bases, J lost 5 bases, and 11 bases stayed unmatched. The CDR3 covers 18 residues. Germline assignment: CDR1 MNHNS and CDR2 SASEGT. This CDR3 reads CASSEYPISGRETGELFF. The DNA for the CDR3 is TGTGCCAGCAGTGAATATCCGATCAGCGGGAGGGAAACCGGGGAGCTGTTTTTT.

V is TRBV18 and J is TRBJ1-3; possible D gene TRBD1, 5 bases. This CDR3 has 14 residues. Trimming cost V 6 bases and J 0 bases, with 9 bases left between them. Germline V gene sequence: CDR1 KGHSH, CDR2 LQKENI. The CDR3: CASSGLLSGNTIYF. CDR3 coding DNA: TGTGCCAGCTCGGGACTGCTCTCTGGAAACACCATATATTTT.

This chain connects TRBV5-1 to TRBJ1-3; perhaps TRBD1 as D (5 bases). Germline V gene sequence: CDR1 SGHRS, CDR2 YFSETQ. Trimming shortened V by 4 bases and J by 2 bases, and 16 bases separated the two germline ends. The CDR3 loop spans 16 amino acids. The CDR3 spells CASSLSGTVAGNTIYF. The CDR3 DNA follows: TGCGCCAGCAGCCTCTCAGGGACCGTCGCTGGAAACACCATATATTTT.

The gene calls are TRBV4-1 and TRBJ2-1; the D gene is possibly TRBD2 (6 bases). Germline V gives CDR1 MGHRA, CDR2 YSYEKL. V was clipped by 4 bases and J by 6 bases, with 10 bases between them. The CDR3 runs to 13 residues. CDR3 coding DNA: TGCGCCAGCAGCCCGGGACTTCTCAATGAGCAGTTCTTC. Amino acid sequence: CASSPGLLNEQFF.

This sequence joins TRBV28 and TRBJ1-2; TRBD1 agrees at 7 bases. With 10 bases clipped from V and 6 bases from J, the junction kept 8 bases outside the gene matches. This CDR3 has 12 amino acids. Germline values: CDR1 MDHEN, CDR2 SYDVKM. CDR3: CANQTGRNGYTF. DNA for the CDR3: TGTGCCAACCAGACAGGGAGGAATGGCTACACCTTC.

V is TRBV15 and J is TRBJ1-5, with TRBD1 identical over 8 bases. The junction had 9 bases not matched to a gene; V was cut back by 2 bases and J by 9 bases. CDR3 length equals 15 residues. Germline CDR1 is LNHNV and CDR2 is YYDKDF (reference sequence). The CDR3 loop reads CATSRSPQGAAPQHF. Here the CDR3 DNA reads TGTGCCACCAGCAGATCCCCGCAGGGGGCTGCGCCCCAGCATTTT.